This entry features one TCR beta chain sequence. Its specificity is not known. The data are from a study of OX40 agonist ivuxolimab in advanced cancers. Study in general: While on treatment, patients had intravenous ivuxolimab at 0.01 to 10 mg/kg every 2 weeks. Head and neck, renal cell, melanoma or hepatocellular carcinoma were the cancers that dose-escalation patients had.

From germline, CDR1 is SGHTA and CDR2 FQGNSA. V lost 3 bases to trimming and J lost 1 base, with 9 bases between them. The CDR3 is 14 amino acids. Here immunoSEQ multiplex PCR was the method, and the copy in TCRdb shows in-frame clones only, minus some. The sample has about 99,000 clones, around 94% seen once. Study-level points and caveats: Among the nonresponders, some also had low normalized T-cell clonal expansion. The specificity for antigen of the expanded peripheral T cells was not determined.

The chain combines TRBV7-2 with TRBJ1-1; D perhaps matches TRBD1 (6 bases). This specimen consisted of CD4+ or CD8+ T cells sorted from blood, obtained in a trial of the OX40 agonist ivuxolimab. This sequence originates from an adult with an advanced solid tumor such as melanoma, head and neck, liver or kidney cancer. The CDR3 loop reads CASSLGHQNTEAFF. The CDR3 DNA reads TGTGCCAGCAGCTTGGGACACCAGAACACTGAAGCTTTCTTT. The full variable domain, its missing parts supplied by reference TRBV7-2 and TRBJ1-1, is GAGVSQSPSNKVTEKGKDVELRCDPISGHTALYWYRQSLGQGLEFLIYFQGNSAPDKSGLPSDRFSAERTGGSVSTLTIQRTQQEDSAVYLCASSLGHQNTEAFFGQGTRLTVV.